This paragraph reports one TCR beta chain. Its antigen target is currently unknown. No base quality information exists; no much larger clone differs at one position. TCRbeta CDR3 regions were amplified from genomic DNA using the immunoSEQ Assay, a bias-controlled multiplex PCR. Per the original workflow: The number of nucleated cells in each sample was estimated from the amplification of reference gene primers within the assay. To quantify the absolute abundance of each unique TCRbeta CDR3 rearrangement, sequence reads were collapsed and filtered. For each sample, productive Simpson clonality was calculated by taking the square root of Simpson's diversity index across productive rearrangements. TCRdb holds this immuneACCESS table with in-frame rearrangements only. Some clones are missing; in checked studies, unresolved V genes explain under half, and the rest has no known cause. The DNA gave D and trimming, while V, J and clone size come from that table. The sample table contains roughly 300,000 clones; only one count was recorded for approximately 91% of them. The ten top clones hold 2.3% of the sample.

The sample comes from a study of blood T cell repertoires in COVID-19 (TCRdb year 2020). With regard to the full study: Samples covering the acute and convalescent phases of COVID-19 were provided by collaborators in the United States, Italy and Spain. The prospective study material was composed of cDNA or gDNA derived from T cells, B-cell-depleted T cells, or PBMCs. Deeply sampled blood TCRbeta repertoires from subjects exposed to, actively infected with, or recovered from COVID-19 were included in the dataset. The samples were drawn from the first 160 participants of the ongoing ImmuneRACE study and from 1,254 subjects provided by 6 global collaborators. The sample metadata nearly always contained a de-identified subject ID, COVID-19 status, age in years and sex. Where available, HLA class I and class II types were taken from metadata supplied by the sample provider and were not determined by assay-based typing. A freely available public database, intended as a resource for researchers studying the immune response to SARS-CoV-2, is where the repertoires were released.

Based on the germline V gene (reference sequence), the CDR1 and CDR2 sequences are LNHNV and YYDKDF. Taken from cysteine to phenylalanine, the CDR3 has 15 residues. The read is trimmed to its CDR3 DNA, 45 bases read in frame from base 1. The germline V and J ends show losses of 5 bases and 3 bases respectively, and no gene match explains 4 bases of the junction. Paper-wide results and their limitations: The quantity of clinical and demographic metadata differed by source and by participant and was supplied without curation.

Enrolling through a virtual design, the prospective study's participants ranged in age from roughly 18 to 89 years and lived across 20 to 25 United States geographic areas. In the prospective study, cohorts were assigned on the basis of participant-reported clinical history obtained from a screening survey and a study questionnaire. In the prospective study, whole blood, serum and a nasopharyngeal or oropharyngeal swab were collected from each participant by mobile phlebotomists. Additional blood draws and questionnaires over an approximately two-month period could optionally be provided by prospective study participants. Before DNA extraction, prospective study blood samples were shipped either frozen or at room temperature.

The source of this sequence is a woman in her 40s with acute COVID-19. The chain uses TRBV15 and TRBJ2-2; TRBD1 matches 9 bases in the middle. The sequenced material came from PBMCs or T cells enriched from blood (not recorded which). CDR3 region: CATSPRTGDTGELFF. The DNA sequence is as follows: TGTGCCACCAGCCCTCGGACAGGGGACACCGGGGAGCTGTTTTTT.